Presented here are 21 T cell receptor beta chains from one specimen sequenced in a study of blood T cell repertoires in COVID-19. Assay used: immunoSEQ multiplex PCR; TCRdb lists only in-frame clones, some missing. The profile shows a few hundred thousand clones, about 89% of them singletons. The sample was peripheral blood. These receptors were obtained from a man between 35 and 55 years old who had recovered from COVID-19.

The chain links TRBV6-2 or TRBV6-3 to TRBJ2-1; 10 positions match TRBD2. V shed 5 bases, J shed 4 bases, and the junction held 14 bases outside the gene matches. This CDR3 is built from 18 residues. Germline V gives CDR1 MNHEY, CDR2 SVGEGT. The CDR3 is CASSRLAGATLVYNEQFF. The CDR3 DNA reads TGTGCCAGCAGTCGGCTAGCGGGGGCCACCCTAGTATACAATGAGCAGTTCTTC.

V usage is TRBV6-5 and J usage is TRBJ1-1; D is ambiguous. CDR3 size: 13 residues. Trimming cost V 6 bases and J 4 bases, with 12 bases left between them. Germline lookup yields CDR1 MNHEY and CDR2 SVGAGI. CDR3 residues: CASSSSRGTEAFF. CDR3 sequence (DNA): TGTGCCAGCAGCTCATCACGGGGCACTGAAGCTTTCTTT.

The CDR3 spells CASGGETDTQYF. The CDR3 DNA follows: TGTGCCAGCGGGGGGGAGACAGATACGCAGTATTTT. The genes are TRBV6-5 and TRBJ2-3; 7 positions match TRBD2. Germline CDR1 reads MNHEY; CDR2 reads SVGAGI. The CDR3 consists of 12 residues. The ends lost 8 bases at V and 3 bases at J; junction bases unmatched: 2.

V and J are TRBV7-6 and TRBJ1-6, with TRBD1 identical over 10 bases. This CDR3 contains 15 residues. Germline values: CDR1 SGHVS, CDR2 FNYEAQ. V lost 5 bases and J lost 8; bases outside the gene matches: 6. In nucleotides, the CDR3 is TGTGCCAGCAGCCTACGGGACAGGGGAGATTCACCCCTCCACTTT. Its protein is CASSLRDRGDSPLHF.

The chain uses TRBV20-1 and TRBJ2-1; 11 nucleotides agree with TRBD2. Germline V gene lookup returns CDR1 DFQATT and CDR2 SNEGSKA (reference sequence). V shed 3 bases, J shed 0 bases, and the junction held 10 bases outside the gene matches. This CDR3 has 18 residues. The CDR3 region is CSASAGLAGGHSYNEQFF. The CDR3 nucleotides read TGCAGTGCTAGTGCGGGCCTAGCGGGGGGCCACTCCTACAATGAGCAGTTCTTC.

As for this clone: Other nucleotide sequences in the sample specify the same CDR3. In DNA, the CDR3 is TGTGCCAGCAGCTTAGACAGGGGGCCCTACAATGAGCAGTTCTTC. This gives the protein CASSLDRGPYNEQFF. This sequence joins TRBV7-9 and TRBJ2-1; TRBD1 matches at 9 bases. The V gene end was trimmed by 1 base and the J gene end by 2 bases; junction bases not matched to a gene: 0. Germline lookup yields CDR1 SEHNR and CDR2 FQNEAQ (reference sequence). The CDR3 is made up of 15 amino acids.

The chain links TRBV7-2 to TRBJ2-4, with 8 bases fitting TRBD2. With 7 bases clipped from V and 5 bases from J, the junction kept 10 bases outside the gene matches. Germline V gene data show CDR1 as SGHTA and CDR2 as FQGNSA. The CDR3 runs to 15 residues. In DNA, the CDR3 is TGTGCCAGCACCCCTCCGGGGGGGATACAAAACATTCAGTACTTC. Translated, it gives CASTPPGGIQNIQYF.

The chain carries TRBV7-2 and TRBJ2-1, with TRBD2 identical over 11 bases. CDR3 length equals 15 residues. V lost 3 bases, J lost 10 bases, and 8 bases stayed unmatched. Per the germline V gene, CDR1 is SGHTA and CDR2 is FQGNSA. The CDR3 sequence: CASSFYSGRAREQFF. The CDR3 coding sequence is TGTGCCAGCAGCTTCTATAGCGGGAGGGCAAGGGAGCAGTTCTTC.

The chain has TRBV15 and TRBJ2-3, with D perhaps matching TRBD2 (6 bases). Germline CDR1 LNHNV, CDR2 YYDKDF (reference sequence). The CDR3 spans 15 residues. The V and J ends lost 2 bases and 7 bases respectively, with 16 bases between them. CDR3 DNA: TGTGCCACCAGCAGACCTCGGGACTTTCCGTATACGCAGTATTTT. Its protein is CATSRPRDFPYTQYF.

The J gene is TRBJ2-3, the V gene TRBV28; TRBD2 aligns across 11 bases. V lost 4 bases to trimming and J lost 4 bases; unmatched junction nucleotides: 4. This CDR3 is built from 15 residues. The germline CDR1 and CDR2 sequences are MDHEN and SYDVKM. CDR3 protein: CASSSSGGFADTQYF. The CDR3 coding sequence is TGTGCCAGCAGTTCTAGCGGGGGGTTCGCAGATACGCAGTATTTT.

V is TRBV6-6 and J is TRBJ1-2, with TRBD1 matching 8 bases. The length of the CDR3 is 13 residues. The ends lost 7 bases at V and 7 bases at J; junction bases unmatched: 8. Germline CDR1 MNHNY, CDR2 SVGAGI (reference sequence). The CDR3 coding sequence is TGTGCCAGCAAGGGAACAGGGGGTGTTGGCTACACCTTC. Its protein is CASKGTGGVGYTF.

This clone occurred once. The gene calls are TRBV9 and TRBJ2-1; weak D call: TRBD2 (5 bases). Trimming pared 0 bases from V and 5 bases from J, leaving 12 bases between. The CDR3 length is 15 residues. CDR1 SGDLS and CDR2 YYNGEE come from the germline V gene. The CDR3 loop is CASSVDIGRDNEQFF. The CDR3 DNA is TGTGCCAGCAGCGTAGACATAGGGAGAGACAATGAGCAGTTCTTC. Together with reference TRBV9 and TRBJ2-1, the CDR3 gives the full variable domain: DSGVTQTPKHLITATGQRVTLRCSPRSGDLSVYWYQQSLDQGLQFLIQYYNGEERAKGNILERFSAQQFPDLHSELNLSSLELGDSALYFCASSVDIGRDNEQFFGPGTRLTVL.

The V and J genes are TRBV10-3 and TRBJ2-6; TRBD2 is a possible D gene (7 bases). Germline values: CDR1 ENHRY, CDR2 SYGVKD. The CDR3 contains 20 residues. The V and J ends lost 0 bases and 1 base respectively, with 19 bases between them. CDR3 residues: CAISESVSREGGSGANVLTF. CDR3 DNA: TGTGCCATCAGTGAGTCGGTGTCGAGGGAGGGGGGATCTGGGGCCAACGTCCTGACTTTC.

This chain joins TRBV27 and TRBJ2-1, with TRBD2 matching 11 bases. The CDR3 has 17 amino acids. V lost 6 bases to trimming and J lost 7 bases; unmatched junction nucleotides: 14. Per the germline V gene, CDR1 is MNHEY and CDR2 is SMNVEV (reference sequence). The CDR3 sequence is CASRMPTGLAGSNEQFF. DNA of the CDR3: TGTGCCAGCAGAATGCCCACAGGACTAGCGGGTAGTAATGAGCAGTTCTTC.

The CDR3 nucleotides are TGTGCCAGCAGCGTAATGGGGGCGGCTAACTATGGCTACACCTTC. Encoded protein: CASSVMGAANYGYTF. This chain uses TRBV9 with TRBJ1-2; the D gene is possibly TRBD1 (6 bases). The CDR3 totals 15 residues. Trimming removed 1 base at V and 0 bases at J, with 10 bases between. CDR1 and CDR2 from the germline V gene are SGDLS and YYNGEE.

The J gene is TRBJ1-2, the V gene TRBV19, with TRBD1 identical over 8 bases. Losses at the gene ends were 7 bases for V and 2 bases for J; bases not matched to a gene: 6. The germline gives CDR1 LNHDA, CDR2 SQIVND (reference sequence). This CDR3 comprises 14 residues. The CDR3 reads CASTTTGENYGYTF. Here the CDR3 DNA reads TGTGCCAGTACTACGACAGGGGAGAACTATGGCTACACCTTC.

In DNA form, the CDR3 reads TGTGCTAGTGGCAAGACTAGCGGGAGGTTCACAGATACGCAGTATTTT. Translation: CASGKTSGRFTDTQYF. This chain joins TRBV12-5 and TRBJ2-3; TRBD2 aligns across 13 bases. CDR1 is LGHNT, CDR2 FRNRAP, per germline. The CDR3 totals 16 residues. Trimming removed 6 bases from V and 2 bases from J; junction bases left unmatched: 5.

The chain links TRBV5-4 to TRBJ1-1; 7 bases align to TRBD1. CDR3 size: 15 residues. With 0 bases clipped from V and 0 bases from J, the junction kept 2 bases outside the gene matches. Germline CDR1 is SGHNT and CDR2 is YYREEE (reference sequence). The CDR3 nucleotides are TGTGCCAGCAGCTTGGCAGGGGGTATGAACACTGAAGCTTTCTTT. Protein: CASSLAGGMNTEAFF.

In DNA, the CDR3 is TGTGCCAGTAGTGTCCGGGACAGGGGGCATCGTTATGGCTACACCTTC. It translates to CASSVRDRGHRYGYTF. The chain couples TRBV19 to TRBJ1-2; 12 bases fit TRBD1. Trimming removed 5 bases from V and 5 bases from J; junction bases left unmatched: 9. CDR1 and CDR2 (germline): LNHDA, SQIVND (reference sequence). This CDR3 region has 16 residues.

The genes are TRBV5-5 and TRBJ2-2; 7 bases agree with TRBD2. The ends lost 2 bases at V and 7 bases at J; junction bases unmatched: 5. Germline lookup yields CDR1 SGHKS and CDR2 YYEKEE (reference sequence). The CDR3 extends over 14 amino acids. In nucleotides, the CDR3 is TGTGCCAGCAGCTTAGCGGGATGGGGCGGGGAGCTGTTTTTT. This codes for CASSLAGWGGELFF.

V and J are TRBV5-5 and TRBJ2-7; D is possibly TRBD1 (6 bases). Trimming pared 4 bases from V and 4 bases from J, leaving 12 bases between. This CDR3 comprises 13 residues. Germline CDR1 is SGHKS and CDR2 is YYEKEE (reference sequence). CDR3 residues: CASSGTGKYEQYF. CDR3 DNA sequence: TGTGCCAGCAGCGGTACAGGGAAATACGAGCAGTACTTC. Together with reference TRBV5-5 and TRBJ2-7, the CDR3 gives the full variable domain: DAGVTQSPTHLIKTRGQQVTLRCSPISGHKSVSWYQQVLGQGPQFIFQYYEKEERGRGNFPDRFSARQFPNYSSELNVNALLLGDSALYLCASSGTGKYEQYFGPGTRLTVT.